This TCR beta chain was identified during a study of cytomegalovirus exposure and HLA in healthy donors. General observations from the study: Analysis was carried out at a later point, and it linked a missense DCLRE1C variant to TCR beta V- and J-gene trimming. In an earlier analysis, in some 600 donors, most V segments appeared productive either ~87% or ~30% of the time. The investigators catalogued 160 or so TCR beta chains as cytomegalovirus-associated.

The PCR ran on 60 Vbeta and 13 Jbeta primers. Repertoires were generated with immunoSEQ multiplex PCR, while TCRdb's copy carries only in-frame clones and drops some. The sample consists of over 85,000 clones, around 78% of them appearing once. Germline V gene data show CDR1 as GTSNPN and CDR2 as SVGIG (reference sequence). This CDR3 spans 14 amino acids. Comment on this clone: The antigen is not known.

This chain links TRBV30 with TRBJ2-5, with 9 bases aligning to TRBD2. The closer fit of TRBJ2-7 to the DNA end suggests the J call may be wrong. The TCR comes from a woman in her thirties in good health and CMV-seronegative. What was sequenced was PBMCs. The CDR3 DNA reads TGTGCCTGGAGTGCGACTAGCGGATATGACGAGCAGTACTTC. This encodes CAWSATSGYDEQYF.